This T cell receptor (beta chain) was found in a study of CD8+CD57+ T cells in acquired aplastic anemia. Whole-study findings and limits: Some 31 sequences, all CD8+ CDR3, were shared between patients and controls. Levels of CD8+ Simpson's diversity were not significantly distinct in patients versus controls.

As concerns this clonotype: The antigen is undetermined.

CDR3 and TCR beta VDJ profiling relied on a genomic DNA template. TCRdb re-analysed the reads in MiXCR, keeping a single row per CDR3 protein. This sample has hundreds of thousands of distinct CDR3 sequences, with about a third found just once. With 5 bases removed from V and 0 bases from J, the gap between germline ends came to 13 bases. Germline loops: CDR1 SNHLY, CDR2 FYNNEI. This CDR3 has 15 amino acids. Sequencing involved patients with CD8+CD57+ cell expansion previously shown by flow cytometry. There was no therapy given to any patient before the blood sampling took place. Sequenced sample: sorted CD4+, CD8+, or CD8+CD57+ T cells (not recorded which) from PBMCs. The chain carries TRBV2 and TRBJ1-2; no reliable D call. This TCR was recovered from a human donor with aplastic anemia. The CDR3 loop reads CASSTGATSNYGYTF. CDR3 bases: TGTGCCAGCAGTACCGGTGCCACCTCTAACTATGGCTACACCTTC.